This entry lists 29 T cell receptor beta chains sequenced from one sample in a study of siplizumab effects on memory and regulatory T cells. The table came from immunoSEQ multiplex PCR; TCRdb's copy has only in-frame clones and leaves some out. The top ten hold roughly 1.5% of the sample, which has more than 95,000 clones, around 94% seen once. Input material: non-Treg CD4+ T cells sorted from blood. The receptors stem from a human donor in good health.

J is TRBJ2-7 and V is TRBV9; 9 bases are a match to TRBD1. Trimming took 0 bases from V and 4 from J; bases not matched to a gene: 5. The CDR3 runs to 15 residues. CDR1 and CDR2 (germline): SGDLS, YYNGEE. In nucleotides, the CDR3 is TGTGCCAGCAGCGTAGCCCCGACAGGGGGGTACGAGCAGTACTTC. Its translation: CASSVAPTGGYEQYF.

V and J are TRBV19 and TRBJ1-5; a weak D match, TRBD1 (6 bases). Germline CDR1 reads LNHDA; CDR2 reads SQIVND (reference sequence). This CDR3 region has 14 residues. Trimming removed 5 bases from V and 5 bases from J, with 13 bases in between. CDR3 residues: CASSSDSFYQPQHF. The CDR3 bases are TGTGCCAGTAGTTCGGACAGTTTTTATCAGCCCCAGCATTTT. Full variable domain (missing parts from reference TRBV19 and TRBJ1-5): DGGITQSPKYLFRKEGQNVTLSCEQNLNHDAMYWYRQDPGQGLRLIYYSQIVNDFQKGDIAEGYSVSREKKESFPLTVTSAQKNPTAFYLCASSSDSFYQPQHFGDGTRLSIL.

In its sample, this clone was seen once. The gene calls are TRBV5-6 and TRBJ2-2; D not resolved. Looked up from germline, CDR1 is SGHDT and CDR2 is YYEEEE. CDR3 length: 13 amino acids. V was cut by 2 bases and J by 7 bases, with 9 bases left in between. The CDR3 is CASSFDGGGELFF. The CDR3 DNA follows: TGTGCCAGCAGCTTTGACGGTGGCGGGGAGCTGTTTTTT.

The rearrangement uses TRBV4-1 and TRBJ2-5; 14 nucleotides match TRBD2. Germline lookup yields CDR1 MGHRA and CDR2 YSYEKL. The CDR3 sequence is 19 residues long. The J segment lost 0 bases and the V segment lost 6 bases, leaving 12 bases of the junction unmatched. CDR3 region: CASRRVEGLAGAYQETQYF. The CDR3 DNA reads TGCGCCAGCAGGCGTGTAGAGGGACTAGCGGGGGCGTACCAAGAGACCCAGTACTTC.

This chain uses TRBV6-5 with TRBJ1-2; D perhaps matches TRBD1 (5 bases). V was clipped by 5 bases and J by 8 bases, with 12 bases between them. This CDR3 contains 12 residues. Germline CDR1 and CDR2: MNHEY and SVGAGI. This CDR3 reads CASSPGTKGYTF. The CDR3 DNA reads TGTGCCAGCAGTCCCGGGACGAAGGGCTACACCTTC.

On this clone itself: Relative to the germline gene, one junction end is altered; a read error may explain this. This chain links TRBV2 with TRBJ2-1, with D uncertain. Germline CDR1 SNHLY, CDR2 FYNNEI. CDR3 size: 11 residues. The CDR3 is CTSSDFNEQFF. Here the CDR3 DNA reads TGTACCAGCAGTGATTTCAATGAGCAGTTCTTC.

This sequence joins TRBV15 and TRBJ1-4; D unresolved. Germline-derived CDR1 and CDR2 are LNHNV and YYDKDF (reference sequence). The CDR3 contains 13 residues. Trimming took off 0 bases at V and 8 bases at J, with 7 bases between the two ends. In DNA, the CDR3 is TGTGCCACCAGCAGAGATCACCGAGAAAAACTGTTTTTT. Its translation: CATSRDHREKLFF.

This chain links TRBV2 with TRBJ2-3; D is perhaps TRBD2 (6 bases). CDR1 and CDR2 from the germline V gene are SNHLY and FYNNEI. The CDR3 loop spans 18 amino acids. V lost 7 bases, J lost 2 bases, and 25 bases lay in between. CDR3 sequence: CASTGVGYIAVYTDTQYF. CDR3 DNA sequence: TGTGCCAGCACCGGGGTCGGTTACATAGCGGTATACACAGATACGCAGTATTTT.

The chain carries TRBV5-1 and TRBJ2-5; possible D gene TRBD1, 5 bases. V lost 4 bases, J lost 5 bases, and 15 bases lay in between. This CDR3 is 14 amino acids long. In germline, CDR1 is SGHRS, CDR2 YFSETQ. In nucleotides, the CDR3 is TGCGCCAGCAGCCAGCGCCAGGACAAGGAGACCCAGTACTTC. It is translated as CASSQRQDKETQYF.

This clone was recorded once. The CDR3, as DNA: TGTGCCACAAGGGCTTATCCTGAAACCGGGGAGCTGTTTTTT. Its protein product is CATRAYPETGELFF. The chain has TRBV10-3 and TRBJ2-2; D gene uncertain. Per germline, CDR1 ENHRY and CDR2 SYGVKD. The CDR3 spans 14 residues. Trimming pared 10 bases from V and 5 bases from J, leaving 17 bases between.

The rearrangement joins TRBV7-2 to TRBJ2-2; 8 nucleotides agree with TRBD2. Per the germline V gene, CDR1 is SGHTA and CDR2 is FQGNSA. The junction had 10 bases not matched to a gene; V was cut back by 5 bases and J by 2 bases. This CDR3 is built from 17 residues. This CDR3 reads CASSTDYSGVNTGELFF. The CDR3 DNA reads TGTGCCAGCAGCACCGACTATAGCGGGGTTAACACCGGGGAGCTGTTTTTT.

This chain links TRBV18 with TRBJ1-5, with D possibly TRBD1 on 5 matching bases. The V gene lost 6 bases and the J gene lost 2 bases, with 11 bases spanning the gap. The CDR3 has 14 amino acids. Germline loops: CDR1 KGHSH, CDR2 LQKENI. CDR3 nucleotide sequence: TGTGCCAGCTCCCAAGGGGACCGCAATCAGCCCCAGCATTTT. Its protein is CASSQGDRNQPQHF.

V gene TRBV2 combines with J gene TRBJ2-5; TRBD1 matches at 9 bases. The V gene's germline CDR1 is SNHLY and CDR2 FYNNEI. CDR3 length equals 12 residues. Unmatched junction bases numbered 1, after V lost 6 bases and J lost 5 bases. The CDR3 is CASRGTGETQYF. The CDR3, as DNA: TGTGCCAGCAGGGGGACAGGGGAGACCCAGTACTTC.

The chain links TRBV10-3 to TRBJ2-7; D is perhaps TRBD2 (7 bases). CDR1 ENHRY and CDR2 SYGVKD come from the germline V gene. The CDR3 is made up of 15 amino acids. V was pared by 6 bases and J by 5 bases, with 20 bases between. The CDR3 nucleotides are TGTGCCATCAGACCAAATACAGGGAGGGGAGACGAGCAGTACTTC. The encoded protein is CAIRPNTGRGDEQYF.

The chain couples TRBV28 to TRBJ2-4; D unresolved. CDR1 and CDR2 (germline): MDHEN, SYDVKM. Trimming pared 5 bases from V and 0 bases from J, leaving 11 bases between. This CDR3 spans 15 amino acids. For the CDR3, the DNA is TGTGCCAGCAGTCCAGCTACACTAGCCAAAAACATTCAGTACTTC. It specifies CASSPATLAKNIQYF. The entire variable domain, with the rest obtained from reference TRBV28 and TRBJ2-4, is as follows: DVKVTQSSRYLVKRTGEKVFLECVQDMDHENMFWYRQDPGLGLRLIYFSYDVKMKEKGDIPEGYSVSREKKERFSLILESASTNQTSMYLCASSPATLAKNIQYFGAGTRLSVL.

The V and J genes are TRBV5-1 and TRBJ2-5; no firm D call. There are 13 residues in the CDR3. Trimming left V 4 bases short and J 3 bases short, with 10 bases between. Germline V CDR1 and CDR2: SGHRS, YFSETQ. CDR3 sequence: CASSTNVEETQYF. In DNA form, the CDR3 reads TGCGCCAGCAGCACTAACGTGGAAGAGACCCAGTACTTC.

V gene TRBV9 combines with J gene TRBJ1-1, with D tentatively TRBD1 (5 bases). CDR3 size: 14 residues. Trimming shortened V by 0 bases and J by 1 base, and 7 bases separated the two germline ends. Germline V lookup: CDR1 SGDLS, CDR2 YYNGEE. CDR3 DNA sequence: TGTGCCAGCAGCGTAGTGGGGCGGAACACTGAAGCTTTCTTT. Translation: CASSVVGRNTEAFF. Drawing the rest from reference TRBV9 and TRBJ1-1, the complete variable domain is DSGVTQTPKHLITATGQRVTLRCSPRSGDLSVYWYQQSLDQGLQFLIQYYNGEERAKGNILERFSAQQFPDLHSELNLSSLELGDSALYFCASSVVGRNTEAFFGQGTRLTVV.

The chain recombines TRBV6-1 with TRBJ1-5; D uncertain. Trimming pared 0 bases from V and 9 bases from J, leaving 18 bases between. Germline V lookup: CDR1 MNHNS, CDR2 SASEGT. The CDR3 extends over 16 amino acids. CDR3 protein: CASSEARRAPLLPQHF. CDR3 in DNA: TGTGCCAGCAGTGAAGCCAGACGGGCGCCTTTGTTGCCCCAGCATTTT.

The J gene is TRBJ2-7, the V gene TRBV14, with 10 bases identical to TRBD2. V gave up 1 base and J gave up 6 bases; unmatched junction bases: 6. Germline CDR1 reads SGHDN; CDR2 reads FVKESK. This CDR3 is 15 amino acids long. CDR3 residues: CASSQAASGGFEQYF. The DNA for the CDR3 is TGTGCCAGCAGCCAAGCGGCTAGCGGGGGATTCGAGCAGTACTTC.

The chain links TRBV5-6 to TRBJ1-5; D is unclear. The CDR3 has 14 amino acids. V was clipped by 0 bases and J by 3 bases, with 7 bases between them. Germline V CDR1 and CDR2: SGHDT, YYEEEE. The CDR3 spells CASSLGRYNQPQHF. CDR3 in DNA: TGTGCCAGCAGCTTGGGACGGTACAATCAGCCCCAGCATTTT.

The chain is built from TRBV2 and TRBJ2-7, with TRBD2 matching over 10 bases. With V trimmed by 1 base and J by 4 bases, 4 bases remained unmatched. CDR1 and CDR2 (germline): SNHLY, FYNNEI. The length of the CDR3 is 15 residues. CDR3 bases: TGTGCCAGCAGTGAAGATACTAGCGGGAATTACGAGCAGTACTTC. This translates into CASSEDTSGNYEQYF.

The chain is built from TRBV2 and TRBJ2-1; 9 bases are a match to TRBD2. This CDR3 spans 15 amino acids. Germline V gives CDR1 SNHLY, CDR2 FYNNEI. Unmatched junction bases numbered 10, after V lost 3 bases and J lost 10 bases. As DNA, the CDR3 is TGTGCCAGCAGTGAGGCGGGGGGGGCAAGTGAAGAGCAGTTCTTC. This codes for CASSEAGGASEEQFF.

J is TRBJ2-3 and V is TRBV25-1; 11 bases agree with TRBD1. Germline CDR1 is MGHDK and CDR2 is SYGVNS. The CDR3 has 16 residues. J was trimmed by 4 bases and V by 1 base; bases with no gene match: 4. CDR3 protein: CASSESGQGAADTQYF. CDR3 DNA sequence: TGTGCCAGCAGTGAATCTGGACAGGGGGCCGCAGATACGCAGTATTTT.

This clone came up once. V is TRBV11-3 and J is TRBJ2-5; unclear D gene. The V end lost 5 bases, the J end lost 2 bases, and 12 bases lay between the germline ends. The CDR3 sequence is 14 residues long. The germline CDR1 and CDR2 sequences are SGHNT and YENEEA. Here the CDR3 reads CASSLGFGQETQYF. CDR3 DNA sequence: TGTGCCAGCAGCCTAGGGTTCGGGCAAGAGACCCAGTACTTC.

The rearrangement links TRBV11-2 to TRBJ2-7; D tentatively fits TRBD1 or TRBD2 (6 bases each). This CDR3 is 18 amino acids long. V lost 5 bases, J lost 3 bases, and 26 bases lay in between. Germline V gene lookup returns CDR1 SGHAT and CDR2 FQNNGV. DNA for the CDR3: TGTGCCAGCAGCCCCCTGCCGGGGGCGACCTTTATTCTCTACGAGCAGTACTTC. The encoded protein is CASSPLPGATFILYEQYF.

The rearrangement uses TRBV5-4 and TRBJ2-3; 8 bases line up with TRBD2. CDR1 SGHNT and CDR2 YYREEE come from the germline V gene (reference sequence). The J segment lost 0 bases and the V segment lost 2 bases, leaving 2 bases of the junction unmatched. The CDR3 consists of 15 residues. The CDR3 here is CASSFERGSTDTQYF. The DNA of the CDR3 is TGTGCCAGCAGCTTCGAGCGGGGGAGCACAGATACGCAGTATTTT.

The chain employs TRBV19 and TRBJ2-3; D gene uncertain. Between the trimmed V and J ends, which lost 4 bases and 2 bases, there was a span of 16 bases. This CDR3 region has 16 residues. Germline values: CDR1 LNHDA, CDR2 SQIVND (reference sequence). The CDR3: CASSKDWEVFTDTQYF. CDR3 coding DNA: TGTGCCAGTAGTAAAGATTGGGAAGTGTTCACAGATACGCAGTATTTT. The variable domain in full, with the rest retrieved from reference TRBV19 and TRBJ2-3, is DGGITQSPKYLFRKEGQNVTLSCEQNLNHDAMYWYRQDPGQGLRLIYYSQIVNDFQKGDIAEGYSVSREKKESFPLTVTSAQKNPTAFYLCASSKDWEVFTDTQYFGPGTRLTVL.

This clone was observed a few times. This chain uses TRBV2 with TRBJ2-7; a weak D match, TRBD2 (5 bases). CDR1 is SNHLY and CDR2 is FYNNEI in the germline V gene. V was pared by 8 bases and J by 5 bases, with 16 bases between. The CDR3 is made up of 13 amino acids. CDR3 sequence: CASGFDPGNEQYF. DNA of the CDR3: TGTGCCAGCGGGTTCGATCCCGGGAACGAGCAGTACTTC.

V is TRBV4-1 and J is TRBJ2-2; 9 nucleotides agree with TRBD1. The CDR3 is 16 amino acids. V shed 4 bases and J 1 base; nucleotides not matched to a gene: 4. Germline V gene lookup returns CDR1 MGHRA and CDR2 YSYEKL. The CDR3 loop reads CASSPEGQGNTGELFF. The CDR3, as DNA: TGCGCCAGCAGCCCGGAGGGACAGGGGAACACCGGGGAGCTGTTTTTT.